This T cell receptor (beta chain) was found in a study of blood T cells in healthy people across ages. A second PCR of 7 to 11 cycles used a sample-barcoded 5' primer and a J-beta primer mix. Each CDR3 protein is one row after TCRdb ran MiXCR on the 5' RACE reads. The top ten clones hold 9.4% of a sample with roughly 700,000 distinct CDR3 sequences, about 25% of them seen once. Each individual donor underwent a draw of approximately 10 milliliters of peripheral blood. The germline V gene encodes CDR1 SNHLY and CDR2 FYNNEI. Trimming pared 4 bases from V and 1 base from J, leaving 4 bases between. The CDR3 spans 12 residues. These data also featured in a second study, about T cells of mothers and their children. In that study: Every microgram of extracted RNA entered cDNA synthesis, approximately 1.5 ug per 15 ul.

Sequenced sample: blood. The sequence came from a boy aged 5-17 years in good health. The V gene is TRBV2, the J gene TRBJ1-1; D not certain. The CDR3 sequence is CASSGTNTEAFF. CDR3 DNA: TGTGCCAGCAGTGGGACGAACACTGAAGCTTTCTTT.